This record concerns one T cell receptor beta chain sequence. Its antigen is not identified. This specimen belongs to a study of regulatory T cells in long-lasting Graves disease. In building TCR beta libraries, iRepertoire HTBI primers were used together with Arm-PCR of CDR3 regions. TCRdb used MiXCR to reprocess the multiplex PCR reads, holding one entry per CDR3 protein. The data hold just over 600,000 distinct CDR3 sequences, with about 16% observed a single time. With 6 bases removed from V and 7 bases from J, the gap between germline ends came to 25 bases. The CDR3 has 18 residues. Time point of the sample: newly diagnosed GD, antithyroid drugs for less than 3 months. From PBMCs, RNA was extracted and then used to make the TCR library. Study-wide results and caveats: Among persistent patients, a larger number of public clonotypes were shared (around 3,000) than among newly diagnosed patients (about 970).

The same sample was also used in a study of T cells in Graves' hyperthyroidism and ophthalmopathy.

The source of this sequence is a woman aged 25 to 39 with Graves disease. Sequencing used peripheral blood mononuclear cells (PBMCs), obtained at new diagnosis, from a patient treated with antithyroid drugs. The rearrangement uses TRBV12-3 or TRBV12-4 and TRBJ1-6; D remains unclear. The CDR3 region is CASSSGDVGIMTNSPLHF. DNA for the CDR3: TGTGCCAGCAGCTCCGGGGATGTTGGCATTATGACGAATTCACCCCTCCACTTT.